The entry below gives a single TCR beta chain sequence along with its context. Its antigen is currently unknown. The data originate from a study of blood T cells in healthy people across ages. Overall study results and limits: In the absence of known donor CMV status, changes in expanded clonotypes were possibly confounded. The diversity estimates, figures obtained from one million T cells, were considered underestimates. Diversity of TCR beta per million T cells declined in a roughly linear way with age.

A second roughly 7 to 11 cycle PCR used barcoded and J-beta primers. Every molecule of cDNA carried a tag from a template-switch adaptor with 12 random nucleotides. TCRdb re-called the 5' RACE reads through MiXCR, storing one row per CDR3 protein. The sample includes roughly 900,000 distinct CDR3 sequences, 29% of them seen just once. Trimming cost V 6 bases and J 0 bases, with 18 bases left between them. CDR1 DFQATT and CDR2 SNEGSKA come from the germline V gene (reference sequence). The CDR3 is 16 residues long. V and J are TRBV20-1 and TRBJ2-1; D may correspond to TRBD1 or TRBD2 (6 bases each). Source material: blood. This TCR was recovered from a woman aged 80 or older in good health. The CDR3 loop reads CSARAWGASSYNEQFF. The CDR3 DNA reads as TGCAGTGCCCGCGCGTGGGGGGCGAGCTCCTACAATGAGCAGTTCTTC.